The sequence of this TCR beta chain was determined in a study of prognosis after radiotherapy for stage I lung cancer. In the study overall: In a handful of patients, distant metastases developed after radiotherapy (median roughly 7 months), whereas some 16 patients showed no significant progression.

The germline V gene has CDR1 DFQATT and CDR2 SNEGSKA (reference sequence). The V and J ends lost 2 bases and 13 bases, in that order; junction bases with no gene match: 19. The CDR3 consists of 16 residues. Two-round multiplex PCR amplified TCR beta CDR3 from genomic DNA. Primers specific to each TRBV and TRBJ gene were used in first-round PCR. Via MiXCR, TCRdb re-called the multiplex PCR reads, giving one row per CDR3 protein. Seen here are approximately 17,000 distinct CDR3 sequences, about 46% observed once, and the top ten hold roughly 37%. This clonotype was recorded at least ten times. Its specificity is not known. General observations from the study: Differential TRBV and TRBJ gene usage was reported between patients with metastases and patients without them. The median unique TCR clone count dropped from about 10,000 to 6,900 after stereotactic body radiation therapy.

Sequences were derived from PBMCs, sampled before or after stereotactic body radiation therapy (not recorded which). The source of this sequence is a donor at least 50 years old with non-small cell lung cancer. This chain uses TRBV20-1 with TRBJ2-3; TRBD2 matches at 9 bases. The CDR3 DNA sequence: TGCAGTGCTAGACCGAGCGGCGGGGGGGCCCGGCAGGTGGAGTATTTT. It encodes CSARPSGGGARQVEYF.